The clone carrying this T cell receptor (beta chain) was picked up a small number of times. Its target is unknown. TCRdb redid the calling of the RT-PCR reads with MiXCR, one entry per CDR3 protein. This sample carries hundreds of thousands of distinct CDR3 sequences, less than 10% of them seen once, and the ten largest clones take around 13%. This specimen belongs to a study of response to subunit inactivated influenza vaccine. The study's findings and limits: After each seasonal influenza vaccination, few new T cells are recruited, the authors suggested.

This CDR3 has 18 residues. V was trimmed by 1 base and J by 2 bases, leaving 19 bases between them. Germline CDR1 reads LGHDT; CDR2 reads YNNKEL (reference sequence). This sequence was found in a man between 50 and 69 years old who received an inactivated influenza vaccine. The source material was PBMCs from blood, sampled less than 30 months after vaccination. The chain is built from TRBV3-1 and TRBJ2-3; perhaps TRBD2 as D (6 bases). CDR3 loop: CASSQGGWSAGLTDTQYF. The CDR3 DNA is TGTGCCAGCAGCCAAGGAGGTTGGTCAGCGGGCCTCACAGATACGCAGTATTTT.